This TCR beta chain emerged from a study of T cell responses to AZD1222 COVID-19 vaccine. Study-wide findings and caveats: Donor demographics were predominantly white British with a female majority; clonal diversity may be underestimated. Targeting of unmutated variant regions was reportedly seen in nearly half of spike-specific TCRs. Spike as a whole was targeted by vaccine-associated CD4 TCRs, dominant at 160-218 and 743-854.

Comments on this clone: Its antigen is not identified.

V lost 1 base and J lost 4, with 7 bases in between. The CDR3 runs 13 residues. Per germline, CDR1 MGHRA and CDR2 YSYEKL. The data were produced by immunoSEQ multiplex PCR, yet TCRdb's version contains in-frame clones alone and is incomplete. The sample has 110,000 or so clones, about 86% seen once. Second-dose intervals near 4 or 12 weeks were combined. The V and J genes are TRBV4-1 and TRBJ1-2, with D unresolved. This sequence originates from an adult who received the AZD1222 COVID-19 vaccine. This sample comprised peripheral blood, obtained 28 days after the second AZD1222 dose. CDR3 coding DNA: TGCGCCAGCAGCCAAGGCGGGATCTATGGCTACACCTTC. Amino acid sequence: CASSQGGIYGYTF.